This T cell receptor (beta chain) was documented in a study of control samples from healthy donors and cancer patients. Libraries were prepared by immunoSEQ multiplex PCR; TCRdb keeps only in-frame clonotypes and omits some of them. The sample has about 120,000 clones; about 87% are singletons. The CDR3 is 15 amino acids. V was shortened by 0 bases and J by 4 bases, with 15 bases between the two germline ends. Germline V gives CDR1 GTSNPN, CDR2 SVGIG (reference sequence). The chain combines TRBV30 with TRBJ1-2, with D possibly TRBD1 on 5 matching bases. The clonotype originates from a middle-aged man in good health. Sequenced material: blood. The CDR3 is CAWSVRQNIIYGYTF. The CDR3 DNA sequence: TGTGCCTGGAGTGTGAGACAGAACATTATCTATGGCTACACCTTC.